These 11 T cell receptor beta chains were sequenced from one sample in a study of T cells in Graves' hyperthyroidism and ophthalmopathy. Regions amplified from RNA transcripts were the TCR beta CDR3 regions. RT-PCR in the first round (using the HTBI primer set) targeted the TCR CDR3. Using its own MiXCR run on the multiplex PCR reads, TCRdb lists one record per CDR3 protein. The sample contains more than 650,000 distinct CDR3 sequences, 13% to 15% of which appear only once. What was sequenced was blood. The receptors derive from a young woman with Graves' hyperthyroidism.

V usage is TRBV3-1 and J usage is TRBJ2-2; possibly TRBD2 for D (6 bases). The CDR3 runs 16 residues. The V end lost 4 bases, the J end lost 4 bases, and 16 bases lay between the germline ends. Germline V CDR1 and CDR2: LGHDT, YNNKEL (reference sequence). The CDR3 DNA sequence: TGTGCCAGCAGCCCCCGACGGGACTCTCTCACCGGGGAGCTGTTTTTT. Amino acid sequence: CASSPRRDSLTGELFF.

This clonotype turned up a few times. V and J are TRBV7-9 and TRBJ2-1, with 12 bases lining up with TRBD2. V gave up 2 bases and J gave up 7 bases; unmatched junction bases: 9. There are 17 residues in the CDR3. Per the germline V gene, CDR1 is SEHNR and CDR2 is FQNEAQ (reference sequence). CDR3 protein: CASSLRLAGATGNEQFF. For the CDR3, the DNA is TGTGCCAGCAGCTTAAGACTAGCGGGAGCTACTGGTAATGAGCAGTTCTTC.

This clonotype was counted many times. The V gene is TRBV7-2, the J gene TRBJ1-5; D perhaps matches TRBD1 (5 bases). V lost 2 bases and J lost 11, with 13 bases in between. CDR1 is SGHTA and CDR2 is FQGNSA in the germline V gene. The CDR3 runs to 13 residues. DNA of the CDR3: TGTGCCAGCAGCTTACTCGGGACGCCGACCCAGCATTTT. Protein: CASSLLGTPTQHF.

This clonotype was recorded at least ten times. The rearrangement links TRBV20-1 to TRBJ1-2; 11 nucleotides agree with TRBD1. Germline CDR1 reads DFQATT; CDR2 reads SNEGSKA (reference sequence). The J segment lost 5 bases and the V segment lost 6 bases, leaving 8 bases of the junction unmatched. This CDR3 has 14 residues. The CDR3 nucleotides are TGCAGTGCGGAAAACCGGGACAGGGGGTATGGCTACACCTTC. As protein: CSAENRDRGYGYTF.

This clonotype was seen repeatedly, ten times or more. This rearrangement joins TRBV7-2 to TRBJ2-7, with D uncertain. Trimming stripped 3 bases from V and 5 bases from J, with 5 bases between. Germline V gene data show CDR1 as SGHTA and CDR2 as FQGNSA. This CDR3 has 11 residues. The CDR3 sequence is CASSFLNEQYF. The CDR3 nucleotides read TGTGCCAGCAGCTTTCTGAACGAGCAGTACTTC. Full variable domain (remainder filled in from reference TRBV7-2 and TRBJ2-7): GAGVSQSPSNKVTEKGKDVELRCDPISGHTALYWYRQSLGQGLEFLIYFQGNSAPDKSGLPSDRFSAERTGGSVSTLTIQRTQQEDSAVYLCASSFLNEQYFGPGTRLTVT.

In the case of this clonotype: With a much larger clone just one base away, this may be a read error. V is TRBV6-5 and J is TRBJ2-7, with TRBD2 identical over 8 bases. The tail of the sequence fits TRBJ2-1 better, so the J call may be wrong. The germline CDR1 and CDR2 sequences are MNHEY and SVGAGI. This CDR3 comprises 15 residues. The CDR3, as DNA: TGTGCCAGCAGTTTAGCGGGAAACCCCTCCTACGAGCAGTTCTTC. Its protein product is CASSLAGNPSYEQFF.

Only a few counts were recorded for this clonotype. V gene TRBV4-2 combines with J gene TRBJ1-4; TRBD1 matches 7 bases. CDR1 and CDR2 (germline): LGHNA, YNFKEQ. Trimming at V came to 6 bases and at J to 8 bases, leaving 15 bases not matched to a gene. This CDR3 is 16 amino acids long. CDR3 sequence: CASSLNPQGDQEKLFF. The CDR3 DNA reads TGTGCCAGCAGTCTGAACCCTCAGGGGGATCAGGAAAAACTGTTTTTT.

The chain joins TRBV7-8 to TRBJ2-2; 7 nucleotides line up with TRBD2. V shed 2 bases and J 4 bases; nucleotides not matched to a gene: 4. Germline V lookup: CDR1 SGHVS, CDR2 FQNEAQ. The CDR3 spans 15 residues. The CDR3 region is CASSLMGRGTGELFF. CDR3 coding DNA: TGTGCCAGCAGCTTAATGGGGAGGGGCACCGGGGAGCTGTTTTTT.

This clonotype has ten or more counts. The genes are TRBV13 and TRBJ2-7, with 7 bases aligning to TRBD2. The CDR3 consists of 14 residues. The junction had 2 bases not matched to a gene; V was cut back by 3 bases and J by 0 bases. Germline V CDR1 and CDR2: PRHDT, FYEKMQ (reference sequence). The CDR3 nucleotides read TGTGCCAGCAGCTTGACTAGCTCCTCCTACGAGCAGTACTTC. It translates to CASSLTSSSYEQYF.

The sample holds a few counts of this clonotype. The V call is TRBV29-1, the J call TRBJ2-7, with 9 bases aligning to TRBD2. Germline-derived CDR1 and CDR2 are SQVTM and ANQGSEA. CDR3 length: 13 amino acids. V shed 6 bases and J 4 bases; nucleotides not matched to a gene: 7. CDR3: CSVHLAGLYEQYF. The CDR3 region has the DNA TGCAGCGTCCACCTAGCGGGACTTTACGAGCAGTACTTC.

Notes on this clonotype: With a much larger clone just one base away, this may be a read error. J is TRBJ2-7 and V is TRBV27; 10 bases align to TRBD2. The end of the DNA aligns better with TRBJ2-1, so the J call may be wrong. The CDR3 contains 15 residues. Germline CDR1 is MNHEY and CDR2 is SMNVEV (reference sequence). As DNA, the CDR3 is TGTGCCAGCAGTCCTCTAGCGGGGGTTTCCTACGAGCAGTTCTTC. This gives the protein CASSPLAGVSYEQFF.